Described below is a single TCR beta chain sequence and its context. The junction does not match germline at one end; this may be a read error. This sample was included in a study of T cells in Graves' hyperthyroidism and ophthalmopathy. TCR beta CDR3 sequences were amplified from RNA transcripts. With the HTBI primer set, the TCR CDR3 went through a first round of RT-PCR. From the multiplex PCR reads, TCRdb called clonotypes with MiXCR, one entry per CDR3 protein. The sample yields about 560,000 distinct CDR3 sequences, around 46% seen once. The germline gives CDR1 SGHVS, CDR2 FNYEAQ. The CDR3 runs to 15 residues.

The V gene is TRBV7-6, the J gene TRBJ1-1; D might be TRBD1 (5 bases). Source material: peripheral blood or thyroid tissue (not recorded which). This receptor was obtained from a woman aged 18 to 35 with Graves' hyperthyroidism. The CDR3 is CASSLAGQGYTEASF. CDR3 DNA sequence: TGTGCCAGCAGCTTAGCAGGGCAGGGTTACACTGAAGCTTCCTTT.